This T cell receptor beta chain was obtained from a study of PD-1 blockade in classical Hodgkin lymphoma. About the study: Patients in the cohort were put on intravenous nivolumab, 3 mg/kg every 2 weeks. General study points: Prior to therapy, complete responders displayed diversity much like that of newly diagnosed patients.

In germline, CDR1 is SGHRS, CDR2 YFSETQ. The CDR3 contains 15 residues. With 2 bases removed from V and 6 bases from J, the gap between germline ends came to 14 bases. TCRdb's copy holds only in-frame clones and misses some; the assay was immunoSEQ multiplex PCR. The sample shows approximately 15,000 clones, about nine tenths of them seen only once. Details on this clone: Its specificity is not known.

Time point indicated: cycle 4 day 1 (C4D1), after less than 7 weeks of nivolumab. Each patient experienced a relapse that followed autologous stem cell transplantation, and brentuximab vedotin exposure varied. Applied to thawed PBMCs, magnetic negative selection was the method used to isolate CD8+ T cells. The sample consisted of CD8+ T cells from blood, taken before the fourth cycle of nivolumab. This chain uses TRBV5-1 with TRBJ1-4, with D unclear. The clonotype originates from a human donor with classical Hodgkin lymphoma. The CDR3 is CASSFSRGEYEKLFF. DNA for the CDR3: TGCGCCAGCAGCTTTTCACGGGGAGAGTATGAAAAACTGTTTTTT.